This TCR beta chain was retrieved from a study of T cells in localized non-small cell lung cancer. Produced via immunoSEQ multiplex PCR; TCRdb's table is partial and in-frame only. The sample carries roughly 36,000 clones, approximately 90% recorded once. The germline gives CDR1 SGHAT, CDR2 FQNNGV. The length of the CDR3 is 15 residues. V trimming: 3 bases; J trimming: 6 bases; junction bases outside the gene matches: 8. Source: PBMCs, taken before any cancer treatment. The J gene is TRBJ2-7, the V gene TRBV11-2, with 10 bases aligning to TRBD2. This clonotype was sampled from a man aged 40 to 69 with stage II lung adenocarcinoma. CDR3 loop: CASSFLAGGFAEQYF. As DNA, the CDR3 is TGTGCCAGCAGCTTTTTAGCGGGGGGTTTCGCCGAGCAGTACTTC.